This TCR beta chain was obtained from a study of identifying expanded T cells in peripheral blood. Study conclusions and caveats: Over about two and four weeks, about 15 and 18 clones changed, versus roughly 1.1 between replicates. Clone count variance between roughly 2-week samples rose with total template count.

Collection occurred without any documented infections or immune events in donors. Sequencing used immunoSEQ multiplex PCR; TCRdb keeps in-frame clones, though not all of them. The table records 80,000 to 90,000 clones, around 87% of them present only once. This clone was seen once. Its target is not known. This CDR3 is 11 amino acids long. Between the trimmed V and J ends, which lost 6 bases and 7 bases, there was a span of 9 bases. CDR1 and CDR2 from the germline V gene are SEHNR and FQNEAQ (reference sequence). Material for sequencing was blood. The J gene is TRBJ1-2, the V gene TRBV7-9; unclear D gene. The TCR originated in a person aged 18 to 75 in good health. CDR3 protein: CASRPNGGYTF. CDR3 DNA sequence: TGTGCCAGCAGACCCAATGGTGGCTACACCTTC.